The clone carrying this T cell receptor beta chain came up many times. The antigen is not known. From the PCR reads, TCRdb called clonotypes with MiXCR, one entry per CDR3 protein. The table lists about 300,000 distinct CDR3 sequences, over 20% of them singletons, with approximately 0.85% in the top ten. The sample comes from a study of molecular identifiers for immune sequencing clone quantification. Study observations and caveats: For highly expanded clones, sizes could be underestimated when identical TCR molecules share a barcode. Among effectors, clones above 20 RNA copies held over 99% of molecules; among naive cells, under 1%.

This CDR3 is 13 amino acids long. V lost 9 bases to trimming and J lost 3 bases, with 15 bases between them. Germline CDR1 and CDR2: MNHNS and SASEGT. The chain joins TRBV6-1 to TRBJ2-7; D tentatively reads TRBD1 or TRBD2 (5 bases each). The receptor was derived from a human donor in good health. Some libraries in this study had Jurkat cell RNA spiked in. The sequenced sample was naive CD8+ T cells from blood, with Jurkat cell RNA spiked in. Subset of the sample: FACS-sorted CD8+CD4-CCR7+CD45RA+ naive T cells. The CDR3 spells CASAQGTSYEQYF. The CDR3 nucleotides read TGTGCCAGTGCGCAGGGTACTAGCTACGAGCAGTACTTC.